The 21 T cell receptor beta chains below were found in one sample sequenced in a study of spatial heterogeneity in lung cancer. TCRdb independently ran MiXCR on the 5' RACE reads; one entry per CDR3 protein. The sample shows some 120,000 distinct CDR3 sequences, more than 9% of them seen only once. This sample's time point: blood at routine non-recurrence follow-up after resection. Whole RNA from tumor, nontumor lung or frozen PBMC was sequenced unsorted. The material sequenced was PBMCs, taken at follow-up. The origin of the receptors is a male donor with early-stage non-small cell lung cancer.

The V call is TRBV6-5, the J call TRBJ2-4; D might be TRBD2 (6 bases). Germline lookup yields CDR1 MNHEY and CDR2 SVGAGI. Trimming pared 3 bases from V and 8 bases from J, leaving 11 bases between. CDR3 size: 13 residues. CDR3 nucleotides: TGTGCCAGCAGTTATCGGGGAGGAGACATTCAGTACTTC. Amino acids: CASSYRGGDIQYF.

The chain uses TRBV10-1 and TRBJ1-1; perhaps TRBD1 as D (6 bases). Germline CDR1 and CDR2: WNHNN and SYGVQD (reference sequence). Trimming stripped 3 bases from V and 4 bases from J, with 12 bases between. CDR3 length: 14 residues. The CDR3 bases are TGCGCCAGCAGTGAAACAGGGAGTGCCACTGAAGCTTTCTTT. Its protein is CASSETGSATEAFF.

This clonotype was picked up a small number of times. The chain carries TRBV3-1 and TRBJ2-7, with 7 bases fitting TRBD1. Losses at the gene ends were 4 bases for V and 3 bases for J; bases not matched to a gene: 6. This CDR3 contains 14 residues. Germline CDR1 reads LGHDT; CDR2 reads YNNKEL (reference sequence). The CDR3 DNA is TGTGCCAGCAGCCTGTGGGACAGTGGCTACGAGCAGTACTTC. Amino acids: CASSLWDSGYEQYF.

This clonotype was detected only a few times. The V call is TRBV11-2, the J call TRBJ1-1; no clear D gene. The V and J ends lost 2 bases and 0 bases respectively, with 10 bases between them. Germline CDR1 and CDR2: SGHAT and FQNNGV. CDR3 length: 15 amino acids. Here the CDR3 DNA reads TGTGCCAGCAGCTTACGGCTTCAGATGAACACTGAAGCTTTCTTT. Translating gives CASSLRLQMNTEAFF.

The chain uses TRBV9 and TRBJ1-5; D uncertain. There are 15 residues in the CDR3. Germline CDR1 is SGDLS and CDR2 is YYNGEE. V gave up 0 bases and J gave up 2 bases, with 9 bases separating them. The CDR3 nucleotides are TGTGCCAGCAGCGTAGACGTGGGTCGCAATCAGCCCCAGCATTTT. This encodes CASSVDVGRNQPQHF.

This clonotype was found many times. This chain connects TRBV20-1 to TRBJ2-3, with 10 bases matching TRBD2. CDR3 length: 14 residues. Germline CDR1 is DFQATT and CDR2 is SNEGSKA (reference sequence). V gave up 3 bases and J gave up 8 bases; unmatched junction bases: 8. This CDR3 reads CSARGTSVWGTQYF. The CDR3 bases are TGCAGTGCTAGGGGGACTAGCGTTTGGGGTACGCAGTATTTT.

The CDR3 loop reads CASSIKNTGELFF. The DNA of the CDR3 is TGCGCCAGCAGCATAAAGAACACCGGGGAGCTGTTTTTT. V usage is TRBV5-1 and J usage is TRBJ2-2; D is undetermined. V lost 4 bases and J 1 base, leaving 5 bases between the germline ends. Germline loops: CDR1 SGHRS, CDR2 YFSETQ. This CDR3 comprises 13 residues.

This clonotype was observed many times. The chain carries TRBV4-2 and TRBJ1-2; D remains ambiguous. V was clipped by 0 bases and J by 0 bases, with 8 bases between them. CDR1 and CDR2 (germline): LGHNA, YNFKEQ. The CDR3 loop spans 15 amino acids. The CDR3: CASSQEKRTNYGYTF. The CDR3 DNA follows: TGTGCCAGCAGCCAAGAGAAGCGAACTAACTATGGCTACACCTTC.

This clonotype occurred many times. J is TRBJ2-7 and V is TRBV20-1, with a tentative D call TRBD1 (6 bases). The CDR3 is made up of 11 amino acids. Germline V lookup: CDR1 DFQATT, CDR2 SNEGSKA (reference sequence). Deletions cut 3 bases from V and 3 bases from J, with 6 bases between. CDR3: CSARTGYEQYF. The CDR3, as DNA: TGCAGTGCTAGGACAGGCTACGAGCAGTACTTC.

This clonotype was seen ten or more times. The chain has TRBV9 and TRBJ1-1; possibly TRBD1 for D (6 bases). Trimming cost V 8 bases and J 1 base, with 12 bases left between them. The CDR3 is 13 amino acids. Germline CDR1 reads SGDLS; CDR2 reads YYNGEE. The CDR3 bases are TGTGCCAGTGGCGGGGGGCCGAACACTGAAGCTTTCTTT. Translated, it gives CASGGGPNTEAFF. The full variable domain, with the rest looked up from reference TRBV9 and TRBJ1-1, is DSGVTQTPKHLITATGQRVTLRCSPRSGDLSVYWYQQSLDQGLQFLIQYYNGEERAKGNILERFSAQQFPDLHSELNLSSLELGDSALYFCASGGGPNTEAFFGQGTRLTVV.

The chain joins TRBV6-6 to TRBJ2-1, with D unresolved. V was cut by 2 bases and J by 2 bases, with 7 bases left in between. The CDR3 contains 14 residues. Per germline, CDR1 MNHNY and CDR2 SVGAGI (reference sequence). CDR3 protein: CASSYRPPYNEQFF. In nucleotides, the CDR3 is TGTGCCAGCAGTTACAGGCCCCCCTACAATGAGCAGTTCTTC.

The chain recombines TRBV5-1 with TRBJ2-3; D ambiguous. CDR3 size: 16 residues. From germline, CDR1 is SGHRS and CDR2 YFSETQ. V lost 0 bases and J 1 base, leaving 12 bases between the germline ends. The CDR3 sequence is CASSLGMGRRTDTQYF. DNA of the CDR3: TGCGCCAGCAGCTTGGGGATGGGCAGGCGCACAGATACGCAGTATTTT.

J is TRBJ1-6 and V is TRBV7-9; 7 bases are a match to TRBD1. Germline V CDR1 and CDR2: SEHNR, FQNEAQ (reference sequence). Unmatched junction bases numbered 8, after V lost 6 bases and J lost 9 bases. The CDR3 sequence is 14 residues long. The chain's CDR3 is CASRVGQLSSPLHF. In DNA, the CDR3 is TGTGCCAGCAGGGTGGGACAGCTAAGTTCACCCCTCCACTTT.

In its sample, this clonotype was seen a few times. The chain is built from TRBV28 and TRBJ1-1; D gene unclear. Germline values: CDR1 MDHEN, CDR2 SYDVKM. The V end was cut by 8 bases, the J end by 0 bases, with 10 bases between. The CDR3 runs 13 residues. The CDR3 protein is CASVTSVNTEAFF. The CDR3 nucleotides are TGTGCCAGCGTGACATCAGTGAACACTGAAGCTTTCTTT.

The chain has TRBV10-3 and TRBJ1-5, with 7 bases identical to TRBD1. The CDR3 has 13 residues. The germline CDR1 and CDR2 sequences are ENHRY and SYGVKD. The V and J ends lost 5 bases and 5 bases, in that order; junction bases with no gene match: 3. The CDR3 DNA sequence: TGTGCCATCAGTCCCGGACAGGATCAGCCCCAGCATTTT. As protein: CAISPGQDQPQHF.

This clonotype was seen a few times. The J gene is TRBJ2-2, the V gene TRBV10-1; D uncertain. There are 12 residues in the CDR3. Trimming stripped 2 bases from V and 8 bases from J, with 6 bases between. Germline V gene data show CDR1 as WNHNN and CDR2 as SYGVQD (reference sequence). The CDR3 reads CASSEGSGELFF. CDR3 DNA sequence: TGCGCCAGCAGTGAGGGTTCTGGGGAGCTGTTTTTT.

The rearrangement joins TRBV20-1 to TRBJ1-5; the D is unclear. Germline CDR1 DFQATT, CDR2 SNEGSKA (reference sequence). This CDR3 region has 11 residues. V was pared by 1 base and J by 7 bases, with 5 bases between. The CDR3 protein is CSARAGQPQHF. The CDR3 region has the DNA TGCAGTGCTAGAGCCGGGCAGCCCCAGCATTTT.

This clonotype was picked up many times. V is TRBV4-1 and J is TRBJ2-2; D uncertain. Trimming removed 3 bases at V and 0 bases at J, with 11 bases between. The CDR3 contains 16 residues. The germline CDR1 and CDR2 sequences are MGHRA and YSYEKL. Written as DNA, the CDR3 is TGCGCCAGCAGCCATCCGGGCAGGTCGAACACCGGGGAGCTGTTTTTT. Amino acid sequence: CASSHPGRSNTGELFF.

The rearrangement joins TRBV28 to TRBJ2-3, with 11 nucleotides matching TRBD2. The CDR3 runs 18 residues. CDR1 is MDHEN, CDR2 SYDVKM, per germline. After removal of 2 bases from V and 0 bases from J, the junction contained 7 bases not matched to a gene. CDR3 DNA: TGTGCCAGCAGTTTAAGCCTAGCGGGGGGCCCTAGCACAGATACGCAGTATTTT. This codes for CASSLSLAGGPSTDTQYF.

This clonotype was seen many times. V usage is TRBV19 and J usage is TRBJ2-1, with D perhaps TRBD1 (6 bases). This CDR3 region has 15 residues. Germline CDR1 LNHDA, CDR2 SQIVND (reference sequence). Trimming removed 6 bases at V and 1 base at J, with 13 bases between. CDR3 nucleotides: TGTGCCAGTAGGAACAGGGAATGGTCCTACAATGAGCAGTTCTTC. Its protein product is CASRNREWSYNEQFF.

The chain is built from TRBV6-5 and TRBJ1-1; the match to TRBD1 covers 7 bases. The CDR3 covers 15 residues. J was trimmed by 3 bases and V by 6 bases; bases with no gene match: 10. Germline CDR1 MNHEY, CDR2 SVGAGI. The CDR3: CASSKQGLRDTEAFF. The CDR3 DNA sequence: TGTGCCAGCAGCAAACAGGGGCTGCGGGACACTGAAGCTTTCTTT.